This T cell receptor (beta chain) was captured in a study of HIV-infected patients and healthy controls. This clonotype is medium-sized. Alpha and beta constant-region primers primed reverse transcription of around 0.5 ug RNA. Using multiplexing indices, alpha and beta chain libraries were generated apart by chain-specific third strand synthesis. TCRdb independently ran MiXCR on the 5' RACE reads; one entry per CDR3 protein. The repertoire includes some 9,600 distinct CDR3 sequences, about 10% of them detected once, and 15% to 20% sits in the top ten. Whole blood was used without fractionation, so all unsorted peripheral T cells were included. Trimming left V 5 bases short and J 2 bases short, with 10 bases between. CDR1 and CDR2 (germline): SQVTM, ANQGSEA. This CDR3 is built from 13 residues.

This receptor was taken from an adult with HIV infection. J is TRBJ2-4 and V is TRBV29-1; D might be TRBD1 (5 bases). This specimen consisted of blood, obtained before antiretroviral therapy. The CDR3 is CSVLQGSKNIQYF. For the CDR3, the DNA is TGCAGCGTTCTCCAGGGATCCAAAAACATTCAGTACTTC.